This T cell receptor beta chain stems from a study of T cell responses to AZD1222 COVID-19 vaccine. Notes on the study in general: Nearly half of spike-specific TCRs reportedly target variant regions that are unmutated in the B.1.351 and B.1.1.7 variants.

TCRdb's table, derived via immunoSEQ multiplex PCR, lists solely in-frame clones and lacks some. Among about 35,000 clones listed, approximately 90% were seen once. Deletions cut 7 bases from V and 6 bases from J, with 10 bases between. CDR3 size: 12 residues. The germline V gene has CDR1 LNHDA and CDR2 SQIVND (reference sequence). In the case of this clone: Its matching antigen is unknown.

The material sequenced was peripheral blood, taken 28 days after the second AZD1222 dose. The source of this sequence is an adult who received the AZD1222 COVID-19 vaccine. V is TRBV19 and J is TRBJ2-1; D is possibly TRBD2 (5 bases). The CDR3 is CASTSSINEQFF. CDR3 sequence (DNA): TGTGCCAGTACGTCTAGCATCAATGAGCAGTTCTTC.